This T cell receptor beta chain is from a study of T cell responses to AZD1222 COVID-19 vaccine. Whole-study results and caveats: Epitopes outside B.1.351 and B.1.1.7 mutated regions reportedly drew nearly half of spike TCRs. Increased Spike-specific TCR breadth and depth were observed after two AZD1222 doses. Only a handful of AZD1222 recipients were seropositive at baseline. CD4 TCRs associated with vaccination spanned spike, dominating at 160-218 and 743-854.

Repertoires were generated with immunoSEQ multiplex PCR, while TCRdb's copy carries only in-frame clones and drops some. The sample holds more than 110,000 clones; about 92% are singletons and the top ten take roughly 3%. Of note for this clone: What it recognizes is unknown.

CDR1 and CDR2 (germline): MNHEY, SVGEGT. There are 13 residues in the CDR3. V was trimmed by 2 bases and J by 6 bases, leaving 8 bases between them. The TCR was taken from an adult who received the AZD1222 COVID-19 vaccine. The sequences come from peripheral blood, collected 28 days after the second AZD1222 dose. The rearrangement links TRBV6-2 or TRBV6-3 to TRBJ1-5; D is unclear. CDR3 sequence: CASSYVAGQPQHF. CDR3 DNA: TGTGCCAGCAGTTACGTTGCTGGTCAGCCCCAGCATTTT.